The rows below give T cell receptor beta chains drawn from one sample of a study of Ad26.COV2.S vaccination and SARS-CoV-2 variants. Here immunoSEQ multiplex PCR was the method, and the copy in TCRdb shows in-frame clones only, minus some. This table has hundreds of thousands of clones, roughly 90% appearing once. This material consisted of peripheral blood, taken in a trial of Ad26.COV2.S vaccine versus placebo. Source of these receptors: a person aged 18-60 years who received the Ad26.COV2.S COVID-19 vaccine or a placebo. Both conserved end residues are part of each CDR3. The order of the fields is J gene, V gene, clone size, D gene, CDR3 DNA, CDR3 protein. The D gene is left open where the match is weak. Only some rows state a clone size, as once, few, many or a class for expanded clones.

J: TRBJ1-1
V: TRBV15
size: -
D: TRBD1
DNA: TGTGCCACCAGCATCCAGGGGGCCTCCATGAACACTGAAGCTTTCTTT
CDR3: CATSIQGASMNTEAFF

J: TRBJ1-2
V: TRBV6-4
size: few
D: -
DNA: TGTGCCAGCAGTGATGGGCAAGAAGGAGGCTATGGCTACACCTTC
CDR3: CASSDGQEGGYGYTF

J: TRBJ2-2
V: TRBV9
size: -
D: -
DNA: TGTGCCAGCAGCGTAGCTGTAGGGCGCAACACCGGGGAGCTGTTTTTT
CDR3: CASSVAVGRNTGELFF

J: TRBJ1-2
V: TRBV28
size: -
D: -
DNA: TGTGCCAGCAGTTTAGACAGTAATTTTAACTATGGCTACACCTTC
CDR3: CASSLDSNFNYGYTF

J: TRBJ2-5
V: TRBV11-2
size: -
D: TRBD2
DNA: TGTGCCAGCAGCAGAGGGACTAGCGGGATTCAAGAGACCCAGTACTTC
CDR3: CASSRGTSGIQETQYF

J: TRBJ2-5
V: TRBV28
size: -
D: -
DNA: TGTGCCAGCAGTCCCCCAGCCCAAGAGACCCAGTACTTC
CDR3: CASSPPAQETQYF

J: TRBJ1-2
V: TRBV7-9
size: -
D: TRBD1
DNA: TGTGCCAGCAGCTTTGGGACAGGGGAAAGCTACACCTTC
CDR3: CASSFGTGESYTF

J: TRBJ2-7
V: TRBV6-2/TRBV6-3
size: -
D: TRBD2
DNA: TGTGCCAGCAGTCCCCGGGGGGGCGCCTACGAGCAGTACTTC
CDR3: CASSPRGGAYEQYF

J: TRBJ2-5
V: TRBV7-2
size: -
D: TRBD2
DNA: TGTGCCAGCAGCCCTTCTAGCGGGAGGGCCTACCGGCCGGGGGAGACCCAGTACTTC
CDR3: CASSPSSGRAYRPGETQYF

J: TRBJ2-2
V: TRBV7-3
size: -
D: TRBD1
DNA: TGTGCCAGCAGGGACAGGTCGAACACCGGGGAGCTGTTTTTT
CDR3: CASRDRSNTGELFF

J: TRBJ1-5
V: TRBV7-9
size: -
D: -
DNA: TGTGCCAGCAGCTTAGGGGGAATACAGGGACGGCCCCAGCATTTT
CDR3: CASSLGGIQGRPQHF

J: TRBJ2-6
V: TRBV27
size: -
D: -
DNA: TGTGCCAGCAGTCCCCAACTCTCTGGGGCCAACGTCCTGACTTTC
CDR3: CASSPQLSGANVLTF

J: TRBJ2-5
V: TRBV4-1
size: -
D: TRBD2
DNA: TGCGCCAGCAGCCAAGAGCCGCCTAGCGGGGGCGGTCGGGAGACCCAGTACTTC
CDR3: CASSQEPPSGGGRETQYF

J: TRBJ2-1
V: TRBV19
size: few
D: TRBD2
DNA: TGTGCCAGTAGTATTTCTTCTAGCGGGGGGGCAGGGGAGCAGTTCTTC
CDR3: CASSISSSGGAGEQFF

J: TRBJ2-1
V: TRBV7-9
size: -
D: TRBD2
DNA: TGTGCCAGCAGCGTGAGTGGGACTAGGGCTTACGATGAGCAGTTCTTC
CDR3: CASSVSGTRAYDEQFF

J: TRBJ1-2
V: TRBV9
size: once
D: TRBD1
DNA: TGTGCCAGCAGCGTAGCGGGACAGATTTATGGCTACACCTTC
CDR3: CASSVAGQIYGYTF

J: TRBJ1-2
V: TRBV5-5
size: -
D: -
DNA: TGTGCCAGCAGCTTGGGGAGTGCTTTCGGCTACACCTTC
CDR3: CASSLGSAFGYTF

J: TRBJ1-2
V: TRBV6-2/TRBV6-3
size: -
D: TRBD1
DNA: TGTGCCAGCAGCTACTCCCCTGAACAGGGGGCTGACGGCTACACCTTC
CDR3: CASSYSPEQGADGYTF

J: TRBJ2-1
V: TRBV12-2
size: once
D: -
DNA: TGTGCAAGTCGCTTAGCCAGGGGAGGACAGGGAGACAATGAGCAGTTCTTC
CDR3: CASRLARGGQGDNEQFF

J: TRBJ1-6
V: TRBV7-3
size: -
D: TRBD1
DNA: TGTGCCAGCAGTCGCCTTATGGGGACAGGGGGAACCTCTGATTCACCCCTCCACTTT
CDR3: CASSRLMGTGGTSDSPLHF

J: TRBJ1-2
V: TRBV5-6
size: -
D: -
DNA: TGTGCCAGCAGCCTGATCCGACAAAGGGATGGCTATGGCTACACCTTC
CDR3: CASSLIRQRDGYGYTF

J: TRBJ1-1
V: TRBV3-1/TRBV3-2
size: -
D: TRBD1
DNA: TGTGCCAGCAGCCCCCCCCCTTCGACAGGGCGGAACACTGAAGCTTTCTTT
CDR3: CASSPPPSTGRNTEAFF

J: TRBJ1-5
V: TRBV7-8
size: many
D: TRBD1
DNA: TGTGCCAGCAGCCACAAGACAGGGAACAATCAGCCCCAGCATTTT
CDR3: CASSHKTGNNQPQHF

J: TRBJ2-7
V: TRBV10-3
size: -
D: -
DNA: TGTGCCATCAGCTCGACGGCGAGCTCCTACGAGCAGTACTTC
CDR3: CAISSTASSYEQYF

J: TRBJ1-3
V: TRBV27
size: -
D: -
DNA: TGTGCCAGCAGTTTATCAGGGGTGCTTGGAAACACCATATATTTT
CDR3: CASSLSGVLGNTIYF

J: TRBJ1-2
V: TRBV28
size: -
D: TRBD1
DNA: TGTGCCAGCAGAGTCTCCGGGACAGGGGCAACTGGCTACACCTTC
CDR3: CASRVSGTGATGYTF

J: TRBJ1-2
V: TRBV27
size: -
D: -
DNA: TGTGCCAGCAGTTTCCGGGGGTCGGGGCTCTATGGCTACACCTTC
CDR3: CASSFRGSGLYGYTF

J: TRBJ2-1
V: TRBV5-4
size: once
D: -
DNA: TGTGCCAGCAGCTTGGGTCGAAGCTCCTACAATGAGCAGTTCTTC
CDR3: CASSLGRSSYNEQFF

J: TRBJ2-7
V: TRBV28
size: -
D: TRBD1
DNA: TGTGCCAGCAGTTTATGGACAGGGGCCTACGAGCAGTACTTC
CDR3: CASSLWTGAYEQYF

J: TRBJ1-2
V: TRBV18
size: -
D: -
DNA: TGTGCCAGCTCACCACCGGAAAGTTGGGGCTACACCTTC
CDR3: CASSPPESWGYTF

J: TRBJ2-7
V: TRBV6-5
size: -
D: -
DNA: TGTGCCAGCAGGGCCCAGATCCCTTACGAGCAGTACTTC
CDR3: CASRAQIPYEQYF

J: TRBJ2-7
V: TRBV3-1/TRBV3-2
size: -
D: TRBD1
DNA: TGTGCCAGCAGCCTACGGACAGGACGAAACTACGAGCAGTACTTC
CDR3: CASSLRTGRNYEQYF

J: TRBJ1-3
V: TRBV29-1
size: -
D: -
DNA: TGCAGCGTTGAGTTCGGCGGCGGTGTCTCTGGAAACACCATATATTTT
CDR3: CSVEFGGGVSGNTIYF

J: TRBJ1-4
V: TRBV25-1
size: -
D: -
DNA: TGTGCCAGCAGTGATGTCAGTGCTAATGAAAAACTGTTTTTT
CDR3: CASSDVSANEKLFF

J: TRBJ1-1
V: TRBV15
size: -
D: -
DNA: TGTGCCACCAGCAGAGATCACAGTTATAAAGCTTTCTTT
CDR3: CATSRDHSYKAFF

J: TRBJ1-1
V: TRBV18
size: -
D: -
DNA: TGTGCCAGCTCCCCGACATCGGACACTGAAGCTTTCTTT
CDR3: CASSPTSDTEAFF

J: TRBJ2-2
V: TRBV19
size: -
D: -
DNA: TGTGCCAGTAGTCCAGGTTTAAACACCGGGGAGCTGTTTTTT
CDR3: CASSPGLNTGELFF

J: TRBJ2-1
V: TRBV5-4
size: -
D: TRBD2
DNA: TGTGCCAGCAGCTTGGATTCGTCTAGCGGGAGCGAGCAGTTCTTC
CDR3: CASSLDSSSGSEQFF

J: TRBJ1-2
V: TRBV28
size: -
D: -
DNA: TGTGCCAGCAGTTTACTCTTTTTTGGGGTTCAGGGTGCCGGCTACACCTTC
CDR3: CASSLLFFGVQGAGYTF

J: TRBJ2-7
V: TRBV19
size: -
D: TRBD1
DNA: TGTGCCAGTAGTAAAACAGGGGAGAGCTCCTACGAGCAGTACTTC
CDR3: CASSKTGESSYEQYF

J: TRBJ2-5
V: TRBV6-5
size: -
D: -
DNA: TGTGCCAGCAGTCCCACACCCGGGGCCCCAGAGACCCAGTACTTC
CDR3: CASSPTPGAPETQYF

J: TRBJ2-3
V: TRBV9
size: -
D: -
DNA: TGTGCCAGCAGCGTAGGTAGGGCATCCGAGACAGATACGCAGTATTTT
CDR3: CASSVGRASETDTQYF

J: TRBJ2-3
V: TRBV7-3
size: -
D: TRBD2
DNA: TGTGCCAGCAGCCCACCTGGGGCGGGGGTGGGCACAGATACGCAGTATTTT
CDR3: CASSPPGAGVGTDTQYF

J: TRBJ1-4
V: TRBV30
size: -
D: -
DNA: TGTGCCTGGAGTTCCCATCGGGGCTCAACTAATGAAAAACTGTTTTTT
CDR3: CAWSSHRGSTNEKLFF

J: TRBJ2-5
V: TRBV29-1
size: -
D: -
DNA: TGCAGCGTTATAAGGACAGAAGAGACCCAGTACTTC
CDR3: CSVIRTEETQYF

J: TRBJ2-7
V: TRBV30
size: -
D: -
DNA: TGTGCCTGGAGTGTTTACAACGAGCAGTACTTC
CDR3: CAWSVYNEQYF

J: TRBJ2-7
V: TRBV30
size: -
D: -
DNA: TGTGCCTGGTCCGAACTTGAACCGGGGGAGCAGTACTTC
CDR3: CAWSELEPGEQYF

J: TRBJ1-4
V: TRBV6-5
size: -
D: -
DNA: TGTGCCAGCAGTACCGGATCCCTGGTTGGCGAAAAACTGTTTTTT
CDR3: CASSTGSLVGEKLFF

J: TRBJ1-3
V: TRBV19
size: -
D: -
DNA: TGTGCCAGTAGTGAATCTCGAACAGGGTCTGGAAACACCATATATTTT
CDR3: CASSESRTGSGNTIYF